Listed below are T cell receptor beta chains from one sample, sequenced in a study of T cell repertoires in cytomegalovirus infection. Each CDR3 protein gets one entry after TCRdb re-called the reads with MiXCR. In the table there are some 100,000 distinct CDR3 sequences, less than 25% of which are singletons. The sequenced sample was CD8+ T cells from PBMCs. The receptor source for this set is a human donor in good health (CMV status not recorded). Some clones in this sample may be carry-over from other donors' samples. Both conserved end residues are part of each CDR3. D genes are given only for firm matches. Clone size, where shown, is once, few, many, or a class for clones that have expanded.

clone_size: -; d_call: TRBD1; j_call: TRBJ1-2; v_call: TRBV20-1; cdr3_nt: TGCAGTGCTAGAGACCCCCCGGGACAGGAGATGATAGGCTACACCTTC; cdr3_aa: CSARDPPGQEMIGYTF
clone_size: few; d_call: TRBD1; j_call: TRBJ2-7; v_call: TRBV7-6; cdr3_nt: TGTGCCACACAGGGGACCAACTCCTACGAGCAGTACTTC; cdr3_aa: CATQGTNSYEQYF
clone_size: few; d_call: TRBD2; j_call: TRBJ2-3; v_call: TRBV2; cdr3_nt: TGTGCCAGCAGTGATTACGGGGGGAAAACAGATACGCAGTATTTT; cdr3_aa: CASSDYGGKTDTQYF
clone_size: few; d_call: -; j_call: TRBJ1-4; v_call: TRBV28; cdr3_nt: TGTGCCAGCACCCCTGGCGAAAAACTGTTTTTT; cdr3_aa: CASTPGEKLFF
clone_size: -; d_call: -; j_call: TRBJ1-2; v_call: TRBV6-2/TRBV6-3; cdr3_nt: TGTGCCAGCAGTTACGGACAGTCCCAATATGGCTACACCTTC; cdr3_aa: CASSYGQSQYGYTF
clone_size: many; d_call: TRBD2; j_call: TRBJ2-1; v_call: TRBV7-9; cdr3_nt: TGTGCCAGCAGCTTACCCCTGGCGAGCGGGGGTACCTACAATGAGCAGTTCTTC; cdr3_aa: CASSLPLASGGTYNEQFF
clone_size: -; d_call: -; j_call: TRBJ2-7; v_call: TRBV7-9; cdr3_nt: TGTGCCAGCAGCTTAGATAGGGTTTCCTACGAGCAGTACTTC; cdr3_aa: CASSLDRVSYEQYF
clone_size: many; d_call: TRBD2; j_call: TRBJ2-3; v_call: TRBV28; cdr3_nt: TGTGCCAGCAGTTCCCCCCCCGGGACTAGCAGCACAGATACGCAGTATTTT; cdr3_aa: CASSSPPGTSSTDTQYF
clone_size: -; d_call: -; j_call: TRBJ2-5; v_call: TRBV7-9; cdr3_nt: TGTGCCAGCAGCCCCGCCATAGGGGACCAAGAGACCCAGTACTTC; cdr3_aa: CASSPAIGDQETQYF
clone_size: -; d_call: TRBD2; j_call: TRBJ2-2; v_call: TRBV11-2; cdr3_nt: TGTGCCAGCAGCTTAAGTCTACTAGCGGCAATAAACACCGGGGAGCTGTTTTTT; cdr3_aa: CASSLSLLAAINTGELFF
clone_size: many; d_call: TRBD1; j_call: TRBJ2-1; v_call: TRBV7-2; cdr3_nt: TGTGCCAGCAGCGCCCGGACAGGGGGTGGGGATGAGCAGTTCTTC; cdr3_aa: CASSARTGGGDEQFF
clone_size: -; d_call: -; j_call: TRBJ2-7; v_call: TRBV20-1; cdr3_nt: TGCAGTGCTCCACGGGGCGGCTACGAGCAGTACTTC; cdr3_aa: CSAPRGGYEQYF
clone_size: many; d_call: -; j_call: TRBJ2-5; v_call: TRBV7-9; cdr3_nt: TGTGCCAGCAGCTTAGTTATTGCAGGAAGCCAAGAGACCCAGTACTTC; cdr3_aa: CASSLVIAGSQETQYF
clone_size: many; d_call: -; j_call: TRBJ2-3; v_call: TRBV7-2; cdr3_nt: TGTGCCACCGACCCCGGGAGCGGGAGCACAGATACGCAGTATTTT; cdr3_aa: CATDPGSGSTDTQYF
clone_size: few; d_call: -; j_call: TRBJ2-7; v_call: TRBV5-5; cdr3_nt: TGTGCCAGCAGCCCGGCGGGTGGGGGCTCCTACGAGCAGTACTTC; cdr3_aa: CASSPAGGGSYEQYF
clone_size: -; d_call: -; j_call: TRBJ1-1; v_call: TRBV5-1; cdr3_nt: TGCGCCAGCAGCTTGGATCTGGGTATGAACACTGAAGCTTTCTTT; cdr3_aa: CASSLDLGMNTEAFF
clone_size: -; d_call: -; j_call: TRBJ2-2; v_call: TRBV14; cdr3_nt: TGTGCCAGCAGCCAACGCTTCACCGGGGAGCTGTTTTTT; cdr3_aa: CASSQRFTGELFF
clone_size: -; d_call: -; j_call: TRBJ1-2; v_call: TRBV5-1; cdr3_nt: TGCGCCAGCAGCTTGGCTCCGGGAAGGCTAGATGGCTACACCTTC; cdr3_aa: CASSLAPGRLDGYTF
clone_size: few; d_call: TRBD2; j_call: TRBJ2-3; v_call: TRBV20-1; cdr3_nt: TGCAGTGCTAGAGACCTCGGCCTCTCTAGCGGGGGGGCGACAGATACGCAGTATTTT; cdr3_aa: CSARDLGLSSGGATDTQYF
clone_size: -; d_call: -; j_call: TRBJ2-1; v_call: TRBV5-6; cdr3_nt: TGTGCCAGCAGCCCCGCCAGGGTTTCTAGAAATGAGCAGTTCTTC; cdr3_aa: CASSPARVSRNEQFF
clone_size: many; d_call: -; j_call: TRBJ2-7; v_call: TRBV7-2; cdr3_nt: TGTGCCAGCAGCTCCAGAGGTAGCTCCTACGAGCAGTACTTC; cdr3_aa: CASSSRGSSYEQYF
clone_size: -; d_call: TRBD1; j_call: TRBJ2-2; v_call: TRBV6-6; cdr3_nt: TGTGCCAGCAGTTATCCCCGGACAGGGCGAAACACCGGGGAGCTGTTTTTT; cdr3_aa: CASSYPRTGRNTGELFF
clone_size: many; d_call: -; j_call: TRBJ2-7; v_call: TRBV7-8; cdr3_nt: TGTGCCAGCAGCTTAGGGGGCAGGTCCTACGAGCAGTACTTC; cdr3_aa: CASSLGGRSYEQYF
clone_size: few; d_call: TRBD2; j_call: TRBJ2-1; v_call: TRBV2; cdr3_nt: TGTGCCAGCAGTGACCCTAGCGGGAACTACAATGAGCAGTTCTTC; cdr3_aa: CASSDPSGNYNEQFF
clone_size: few; d_call: TRBD2; j_call: TRBJ2-7; v_call: TRBV27; cdr3_nt: TGTGCCAGCAGTGATCAGCGGGGGGGCCTCTACGAGCAGTACTTC; cdr3_aa: CASSDQRGGLYEQYF
clone_size: few; d_call: TRBD1; j_call: TRBJ2-7; v_call: TRBV12-3/TRBV12-4; cdr3_nt: TGTGCCAGCAAAGGGACAGGGGGCGTCCACGAGCAGTACTTC; cdr3_aa: CASKGTGGVHEQYF
clone_size: -; d_call: -; j_call: TRBJ2-4; v_call: TRBV6-2/TRBV6-3; cdr3_nt: TGTGCCAGCATCGGGGTTGAAAACATTCAGTACTTC; cdr3_aa: CASIGVENIQYF
clone_size: few; d_call: TRBD2; j_call: TRBJ2-3; v_call: TRBV11-2; cdr3_nt: TGTGCCAGCAGCCTAGGCCGGGGCAGGGAGGGAGATACGCAGTATTTT; cdr3_aa: CASSLGRGREGDTQYF
clone_size: few; d_call: TRBD1; j_call: TRBJ2-7; v_call: TRBV28; cdr3_nt: TGTGCCAGCAGCGTCGGACAGGGGGCATTCGACGAGCAGTACTTC; cdr3_aa: CASSVGQGAFDEQYF
clone_size: -; d_call: -; j_call: TRBJ1-3; v_call: TRBV5-6; cdr3_nt: TGTGCCAGCAGCTTGGCCGGGGTTTACTCTGGAAACACCATATATTTT; cdr3_aa: CASSLAGVYSGNTIYF
clone_size: once; d_call: -; j_call: TRBJ2-7; v_call: TRBV11-2; cdr3_nt: TGTGCCACGGAAGGGGCCGATTCCTACGAGCAGTACTTC; cdr3_aa: CATEGADSYEQYF
clone_size: few; d_call: -; j_call: TRBJ2-7; v_call: TRBV5-5; cdr3_nt: TGTGCCAGCAGCGGATGGGACACCTCCTACGAGCAGTACTTC; cdr3_aa: CASSGWDTSYEQYF
clone_size: -; d_call: TRBD2; j_call: TRBJ2-2; v_call: TRBV12-3/TRBV12-4; cdr3_nt: TGTGCCAGCAGATCGATTAGCGGGACGAACACCGGGGAGCTGTTTTTT; cdr3_aa: CASRSISGTNTGELFF
clone_size: -; d_call: -; j_call: TRBJ1-6; v_call: TRBV12-5; cdr3_nt: TGTGCTAGTGGTTTATGGGAACTCAACGGGGGCTTCTATAATTCACCCCTCCACTTT; cdr3_aa: CASGLWELNGGFYNSPLHF
clone_size: -; d_call: -; j_call: TRBJ1-1; v_call: TRBV29-1; cdr3_nt: TGCAGCGTTGATAACGGACTGAACACTGAAGCTTTCTTT; cdr3_aa: CSVDNGLNTEAFF
clone_size: many; d_call: -; j_call: TRBJ1-1; v_call: TRBV6-2/TRBV6-3; cdr3_nt: TGTGCCAGCAGTTACGTAAACACTGAAGCTTTCTTT; cdr3_aa: CASSYVNTEAFF
clone_size: -; d_call: -; j_call: TRBJ2-1; v_call: TRBV9; cdr3_nt: TGTGCCAGCAGCGCAGGTCGACAGGAGCAGTTCTTC; cdr3_aa: CASSAGRQEQFF
clone_size: -; d_call: -; j_call: TRBJ2-1; v_call: TRBV10-3; cdr3_nt: TGTGCCATCCGTGAGGGGGGGAACAATGAGCAGTTCTTC; cdr3_aa: CAIREGGNNEQFF
clone_size: -; d_call: -; j_call: TRBJ2-1; v_call: TRBV4-3; cdr3_nt: TGCGCCAGCAGCCAAGGGACCCAGGCTAGCCTTGAGCAGTTCTTC; cdr3_aa: CASSQGTQASLEQFF
clone_size: -; d_call: -; j_call: TRBJ1-5; v_call: TRBV2; cdr3_nt: TGTGCCAGCAGTGAAGCGATAAATAGCAATCAGCCCCAGCATTTT; cdr3_aa: CASSEAINSNQPQHF
clone_size: -; d_call: TRBD1; j_call: TRBJ1-2; v_call: TRBV12-3/TRBV12-4; cdr3_nt: TGTGCCAGCAGCCCCGGACAGGGGCCCGGCTACACCTTC; cdr3_aa: CASSPGQGPGYTF
clone_size: -; d_call: -; j_call: TRBJ1-2; v_call: TRBV4-2; cdr3_nt: TGTGCCAGCAGCCAAGATACACAGGGTGGCTATGGCTACACCTTC; cdr3_aa: CASSQDTQGGYGYTF
clone_size: -; d_call: -; j_call: TRBJ1-1; v_call: TRBV29-1; cdr3_nt: TGCAGCGTTGAAGGGGGAGAGGTCACTGAAGCTTTCTTT; cdr3_aa: CSVEGGEVTEAFF
clone_size: -; d_call: TRBD2; j_call: TRBJ2-2; v_call: TRBV11-2; cdr3_nt: TGTGCCAGCAGCCCTACCGGGACTAGGGGGAACACCGGGGAGCTGTTTTTT; cdr3_aa: CASSPTGTRGNTGELFF
clone_size: many; d_call: TRBD1; j_call: TRBJ2-5; v_call: TRBV7-8; cdr3_nt: TGTGCCAGCAGCCCCCAGGAACAGGGGGGGACCCAGTACTTC; cdr3_aa: CASSPQEQGGTQYF
clone_size: many; d_call: -; j_call: TRBJ2-7; v_call: TRBV7-2; cdr3_nt: TGTGCCAGCAGCTTAAACTCCTACTACGAGCAGTACTTC; cdr3_aa: CASSLNSYYEQYF
clone_size: many; d_call: -; j_call: TRBJ1-5; v_call: TRBV7-2; cdr3_nt: TGTGCCAGCAGCCCCCGACAGTCCTTGGAGCCCCAGCATTTT; cdr3_aa: CASSPRQSLEPQHF
clone_size: many; d_call: -; j_call: TRBJ2-7; v_call: TRBV7-2; cdr3_nt: TGTGCCAGCAGCTTAGAGTGGGGAGACTACGAGCAGTACTTC; cdr3_aa: CASSLEWGDYEQYF